What follows are 3 T cell receptor beta chains derived from one specimen sequenced in a study of blood T cell repertoires in COVID-19. Clones were sequenced by immunoSEQ multiplex PCR, and TCRdb holds only the in-frame ones, with some missing. Here the sample spans some 190,000 clones, about 70% being singletons. Sequencing input: peripheral blood. The receptor set was obtained from a woman aged 45 to 65 with active or convalescent COVID-19.

The chain links TRBV5-6 to TRBJ1-1, with 12 bases lining up with TRBD1. Looked up from germline, CDR1 is SGHDT and CDR2 is YYEEEE. The CDR3 loop spans 15 amino acids. Trimming cost V 2 bases and J 6 bases; bases outside gene matches: 5. The CDR3 sequence: CASSFRDRGLAEAFF. CDR3 in DNA: TGTGCCAGCAGCTTTCGGGACAGGGGGCTCGCTGAAGCTTTCTTT. Full variable domain (outside the CDR3, taken from reference TRBV5-6 and TRBJ1-1): DAGVTQSPTHLIKTRGQQVTLRCSPKSGHDTVSWYQQALGQGPQFIFQYYEEEERQRGNFPDRFSGHQFPNYSSELNVNALLLGDSALYLCASSFRDRGLAEAFFGQGTRLTVV.

The rearrangement joins TRBV30 to TRBJ1-1, with D unclear. The germline CDR1 and CDR2 sequences are GTSNPN and SVGIG (reference sequence). The CDR3 sequence is 11 residues long. CDR3 sequence reads: CAWRFYTEAFF. Written as DNA, the CDR3 is TGTGCTTGGCGGTTCTACACTGAAGCTTTCTTT.

The chain combines TRBV25-1 with TRBJ2-1, with 7 nucleotides matching TRBD1. The CDR3 spans 14 residues. The V gene's germline CDR1 is MGHDK and CDR2 SYGVNS. The V gene end was trimmed by 6 bases and the J gene end by 9 bases; junction bases not matched to a gene: 11. The CDR3: CASSTGTVGSEQFF. The CDR3 DNA follows: TGTGCCAGCAGCACCGGGACAGTTGGAAGTGAGCAGTTCTTC.